This TCR beta chain is drawn from a study of blood T cells in healthy people across ages. The study, taken as a whole, reports: Observed TCR beta diversity showed a strong correlation with the percentage of naive T cells as measured by flow cytometry. Estimated diversity, derived from one million T cells, was regarded as an underestimate.

Then a second PCR, running roughly 6 to 11 cycles, was carried out with a sample-barcoded 5' primer and a J-beta primer mix. TCRdb used MiXCR to reprocess the 5' RACE reads, holding one entry per CDR3 protein. The data contain roughly 1,500,000 distinct CDR3 sequences, roughly 45% of them singletons. Note on this clonotype: Its antigen is not known.

The sequenced sample was blood. The source of this sequence is a young woman in good health.

CDR3 amino acids: CSAFRLAGAPTDTQYF. DNA of the CDR3: TGCAGTGCTTTCCGACTAGCGGGGGCCCCTACAGATACGCAGTATTTT. The gene calls are TRBV20-1 and TRBJ2-3, with 12 bases aligning to TRBD2. After removal of 5 bases from V and 3 bases from J, the junction contained 9 bases not matched to a gene. The CDR3 totals 16 residues. Germline-derived CDR1 and CDR2 are DFQATT and SNEGSKA (reference sequence).